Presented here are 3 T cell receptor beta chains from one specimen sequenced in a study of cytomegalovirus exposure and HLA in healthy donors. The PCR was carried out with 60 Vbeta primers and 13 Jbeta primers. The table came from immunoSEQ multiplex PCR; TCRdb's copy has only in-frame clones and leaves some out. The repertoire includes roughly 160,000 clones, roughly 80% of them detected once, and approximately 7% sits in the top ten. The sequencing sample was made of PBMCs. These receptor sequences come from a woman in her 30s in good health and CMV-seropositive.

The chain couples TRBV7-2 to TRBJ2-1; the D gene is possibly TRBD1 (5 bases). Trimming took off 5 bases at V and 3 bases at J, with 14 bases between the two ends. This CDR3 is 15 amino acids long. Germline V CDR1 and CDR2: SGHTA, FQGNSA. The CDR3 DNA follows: TGTGCCAGCAGCCTAAGGGGTTCACACTACAATGAGCAGTTCTTC. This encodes CASSLRGSHYNEQFF.

The CDR3 nucleotides are TGTGCCAGCAGCGCCCGCGGGGGGGCTGAGGGCATTCAGTACTTC. Its translation: CASSARGGAEGIQYF. The chain recombines TRBV7-3 with TRBJ2-4, with 9 bases identical to TRBD2. CDR1 is SGHTA and CDR2 is FQGTGA in the germline V gene. J lost 9 bases, V lost 5 bases, and 11 bases had no gene match. The CDR3 runs 15 residues.

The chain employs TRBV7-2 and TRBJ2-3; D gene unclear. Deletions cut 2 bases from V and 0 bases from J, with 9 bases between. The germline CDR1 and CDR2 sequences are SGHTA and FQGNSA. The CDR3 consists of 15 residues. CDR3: CASSLFTPSTDTQYF. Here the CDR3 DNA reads TGTGCCAGCAGCTTATTCACTCCGAGCACAGATACGCAGTATTTT.